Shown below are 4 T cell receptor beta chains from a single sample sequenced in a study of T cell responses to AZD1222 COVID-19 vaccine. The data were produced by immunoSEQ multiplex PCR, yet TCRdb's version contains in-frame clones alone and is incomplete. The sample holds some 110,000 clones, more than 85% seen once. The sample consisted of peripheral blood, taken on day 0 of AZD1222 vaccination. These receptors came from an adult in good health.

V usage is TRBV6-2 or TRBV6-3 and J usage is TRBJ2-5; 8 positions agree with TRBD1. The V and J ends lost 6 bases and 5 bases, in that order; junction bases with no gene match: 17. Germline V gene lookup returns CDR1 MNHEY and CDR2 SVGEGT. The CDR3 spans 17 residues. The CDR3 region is CASSPRPGTGHLETQYF. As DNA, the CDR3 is TGTGCCAGCAGCCCAAGGCCGGGGACAGGTCACTTGGAGACCCAGTACTTC.

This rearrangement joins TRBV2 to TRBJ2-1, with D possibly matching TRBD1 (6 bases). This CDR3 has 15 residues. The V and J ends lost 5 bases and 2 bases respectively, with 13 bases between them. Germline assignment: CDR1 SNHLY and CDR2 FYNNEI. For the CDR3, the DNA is TGTGCCAGCAGTTCCCAGGGGTCCCCCTACAATGAGCAGTTCTTC. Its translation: CASSSQGSPYNEQFF.

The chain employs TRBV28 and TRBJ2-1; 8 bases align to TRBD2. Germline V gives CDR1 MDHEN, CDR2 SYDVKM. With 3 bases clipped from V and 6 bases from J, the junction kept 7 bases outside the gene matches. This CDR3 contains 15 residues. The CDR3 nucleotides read TGTGCCAGCAGTTTTGGCGGGAGGAGTGGCAATGAGCAGTTCTTC. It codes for CASSFGGRSGNEQFF.

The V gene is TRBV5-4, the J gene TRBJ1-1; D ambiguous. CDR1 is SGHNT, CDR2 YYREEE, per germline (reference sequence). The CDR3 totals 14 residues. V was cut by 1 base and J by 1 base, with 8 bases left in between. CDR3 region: CASSLNQRNTEAFF. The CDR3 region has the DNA TGTGCCAGCAGCTTGAACCAGAGGAACACTGAAGCTTTCTTT.